This entry lists 3 T cell receptor beta chains sequenced from one sample in a study of T cell changes during pregnancy in multiple sclerosis. Here immunoSEQ multiplex PCR was the method, and the copy in TCRdb shows in-frame clones only, minus some. The top ten hold more than 1.5% of the sample, which has approximately 97,000 clones, 75% to 95% seen once. This material consisted of peripheral blood, taken after pregnancy. These receptors came from a female donor in good health, enrolled as a control in a pregnancy study.

This chain joins TRBV21-1 and TRBJ2-7; the D call in the table, TRBD1, was not verified against the DNA. TRBV21-1 is reported as a pseudogene. The CDR3 covers 14 residues. In nucleotides, the CDR3 is TGTGCCAGCAGCAAAGTGGGACAGGGTTACGAGCAGTACTTC. Its translation is CASSKVGQGYEQYF.

The chain couples TRBV10-3 to TRBJ2-7; tentative D call: TRBD1 (6 bases). Trimming cost V 8 bases and J 0 bases, with 17 bases left between them. Germline values: CDR1 ENHRY, CDR2 SYGVKD. The CDR3 length is 15 residues. CDR3 nucleotides: TGTGCCATCGGCGGACAGCAAGAGGTCTCCTACGAGCAGTACTTC. The encoded protein is CAIGGQQEVSYEQYF.

CDR3 in amino acids: CASSLGPGTGADTQYF. CDR3 sequence (DNA): TGTGCCAGCAGCTTAGGGCCCGGGACAGGGGCAGATACGCAGTATTTT. This rearrangement joins TRBV7-3 to TRBJ2-3, with 10 bases lining up with TRBD1. V lost 2 bases and J lost 4; bases outside the gene matches: 6. This CDR3 has 16 residues. In germline, CDR1 is SGHTA, CDR2 FQGTGA.